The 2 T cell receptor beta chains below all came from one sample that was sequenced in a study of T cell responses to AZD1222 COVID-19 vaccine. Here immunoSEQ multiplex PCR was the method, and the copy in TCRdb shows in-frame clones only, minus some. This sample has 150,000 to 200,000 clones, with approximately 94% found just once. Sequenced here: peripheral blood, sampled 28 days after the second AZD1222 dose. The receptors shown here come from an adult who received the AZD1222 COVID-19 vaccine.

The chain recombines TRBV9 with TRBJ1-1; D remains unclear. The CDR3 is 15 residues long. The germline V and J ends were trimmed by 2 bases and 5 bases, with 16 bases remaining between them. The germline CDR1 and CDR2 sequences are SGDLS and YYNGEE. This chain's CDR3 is CASSVHGGSGTEAFF. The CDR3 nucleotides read TGTGCCAGCAGCGTTCATGGAGGGTCGGGGACTGAAGCTTTCTTT. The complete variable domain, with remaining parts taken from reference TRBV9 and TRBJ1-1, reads DSGVTQTPKHLITATGQRVTLRCSPRSGDLSVYWYQQSLDQGLQFLIQYYNGEERAKGNILERFSAQQFPDLHSELNLSSLELGDSALYFCASSVHGGSGTEAFFGQGTRLTVV.

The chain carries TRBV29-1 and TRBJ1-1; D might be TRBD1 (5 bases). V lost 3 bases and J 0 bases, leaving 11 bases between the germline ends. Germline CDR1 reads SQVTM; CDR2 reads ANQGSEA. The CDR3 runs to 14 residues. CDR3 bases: TGCAGCGTTGAGGTTTCAGGGATGAACACTGAAGCTTTCTTT. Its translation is CSVEVSGMNTEAFF.